Listed below are T cell receptor beta chains from one sample, sequenced in a study of cytomegalovirus exposure and HLA in healthy donors. Sequenced by immunoSEQ multiplex PCR; TCRdb stores in-frame clones only, minus some. The sample holds about 120,000 clones, over 70% seen once. The sample comprised PBMCs. The origin of the receptors is a woman in her thirties or forties in good health and CMV-seropositive. Both conserved end residues are part of each CDR3. The D gene is left open where the match is weak. Clone size is shown for a subset of rows, as once, few, many or a class of expanded clone.

D: TRBD2
V: TRBV10-3
size: few
length: 14
J: TRBJ2-5
CDR3: CAISGASGQETQYF
DNA: TGTGCCATCAGCGGGGCTAGCGGACAAGAGACCCAGTACTTC

D: .
V: TRBV2
size: .
length: 14
J: TRBJ1-2
CDR3: CASSETYGSYGYTF
DNA: TGTGCCAGCAGTGAGACCTATGGGAGCTATGGCTACACCTTC

D: .
V: TRBV4-2
size: .
length: 12
J: TRBJ1-2
CDR3: CASSPTEGGYTF
DNA: TGTGCCAGCAGCCCGACAGAAGGAGGCTACACCTTC

D: .
V: TRBV4-1
size: .
length: 14
J: TRBJ2-1
CDR3: CASSQVETRAEQFF
DNA: TGCGCCAGCAGCCAAGTTGAGACTAGAGCTGAGCAGTTCTTC

D: TRBD1
V: TRBV25-1
size: .
length: 12
J: TRBJ1-2
CDR3: CASSRQGYGYTF
DNA: TGTGCCAGCAGCCGACAGGGATATGGCTACACCTTC

D: .
V: TRBV6-1
size: .
length: 13
J: TRBJ2-2
CDR3: CASSDRNTGELFF
DNA: TGTGCCAGCAGTGACAGAAACACCGGGGAGCTGTTTTTT

D: TRBD1
V: TRBV13
size: .
length: 15
J: TRBJ2-3
CDR3: CASSLFAGGSDTQYF
DNA: TGTGCCAGCAGCTTATTTGCAGGGGGATCGGATACGCAGTATTTT

D: TRBD1
V: TRBV27
size: .
length: 13
J: TRBJ1-1
CDR3: CASSLRTGSEAFF
DNA: TGTGCCAGCAGTCTCCGGACAGGGTCCGAAGCTTTCTTT

D: .
V: TRBV6-5
size: .
length: 13
J: TRBJ2-1
CDR3: CASSEQAYNEQFF
DNA: TGTGCCAGCAGTGAACAGGCCTACAATGAGCAGTTCTTC

D: .
V: TRBV27
size: .
length: 13
J: TRBJ2-3
CDR3: CASGQTRTDTQYF
DNA: TGTGCCAGCGGACAGACTCGGACAGATACGCAGTATTTT

D: .
V: TRBV18
size: .
length: 16
J: TRBJ1-2
CDR3: CASSPRKSWQGGGYTF
DNA: TGTGCCAGCTCACCGAGGAAGTCTTGGCAGGGTGGTGGCTACACCTTC

D: .
V: TRBV6-6
size: .
length: 13
J: TRBJ1-2
CDR3: CASSYEGDYGYTF
DNA: TGTGCCAGCAGTTACGAGGGGGACTATGGCTACACCTTC

D: .
V: TRBV2
size: .
length: 15
J: TRBJ2-3
CDR3: CASSEQGGGTDTQYF
DNA: TGTGCCAGCAGTGAACAGGGTGGCGGCACAGATACGCAGTATTTT

D: .
V: TRBV9
size: .
length: 14
J: TRBJ2-3
CDR3: CASSVAVSGDTQYF
DNA: TGTGCCAGCAGCGTAGCGGTCTCCGGAGATACGCAGTATTTT

D: .
V: TRBV6-5
size: .
length: 13
J: TRBJ2-7
CDR3: CASSAGQPYEQYF
DNA: TGTGCCAGCAGTGCAGGCCAACCCTACGAGCAGTACTTC

D: .
V: TRBV12-5
size: .
length: 13
J: TRBJ1-4
CDR3: CASGLRGNEKLFF
DNA: TGTGCTAGTGGTTTGCGGGGAAATGAAAAACTGTTTTTT

D: TRBD2
V: TRBV4-3
size: few
length: 17
J: TRBJ2-5
CDR3: CASSQGASGGISETQYF
DNA: TGCGCCAGCAGCCAAGGGGCTAGCGGGGGGATTTCAGAGACCCAGTACTTC

D: .
V: TRBV7-8
size: .
length: 15
J: TRBJ2-5
CDR3: CASSSLVDGVGTQYF
DNA: TGTGCCAGCAGCTCCCTTGTCGACGGAGTGGGGACCCAGTACTTC

D: TRBD1
V: TRBV25-1
size: .
length: 14
J: TRBJ2-7
CDR3: CASSGTGWPYEQYF
DNA: TGTGCCAGCAGTGGGACAGGGTGGCCCTACGAGCAGTACTTC

D: TRBD2
V: TRBV5-1
size: .
length: 16
J: TRBJ2-3
CDR3: CASSLGTSGRTDTQYF
DNA: TGCGCCAGCAGCTTGGGGACTAGCGGGCGCACAGATACGCAGTATTTT

D: .
V: TRBV5-4
size: .
length: 13
J: TRBJ2-1
CDR3: CASSLVGGNEQFF
DNA: TGTGCCAGCAGCTTGGTCGGGGGCAATGAGCAGTTCTTC

D: .
V: TRBV19
size: once
length: 13
J: TRBJ1-1
CDR3: CASTSRGRPEAFF
DNA: TGTGCCAGTACTTCTCGGGGTAGACCTGAAGCTTTCTTT

D: .
V: TRBV5-4
size: once
length: 16
J: TRBJ1-4
CDR3: CASSLSAAATNEKLFF
DNA: TGTGCCAGCAGCTTGAGTGCGGCGGCAACTAATGAAAAACTGTTTTTT

D: .
V: TRBV7-2
size: .
length: 16
J: TRBJ1-2
CDR3: CASSLDTLPANYGYTF
DNA: TGTGCCAGCAGCTTAGATACCCTACCCGCTAACTATGGCTACACCTTC

D: TRBD1
V: TRBV4-1
size: .
length: 17
J: TRBJ1-4
CDR3: CASSPRTGEGTNEKLFF
DNA: TGCGCCAGCAGCCCCCGGACAGGCGAGGGAACTAATGAAAAACTGTTTTTT

D: TRBD2
V: TRBV19
size: .
length: 17
J: TRBJ2-3
CDR3: CASSIQLAGGPSDTQYF
DNA: TGTGCCAGTAGTATCCAACTAGCGGGGGGGCCTTCAGATACGCAGTATTTT

D: TRBD2
V: TRBV11-3
size: .
length: 15
J: TRBJ2-1
CDR3: CASSPSAGPHNEQFF
DNA: TGTGCCAGCAGTCCATCAGCGGGGCCCCACAATGAGCAGTTCTTC

D: TRBD1
V: TRBV6-5
size: .
length: 14
J: TRBJ1-2
CDR3: CASSYAQGNYGYTF
DNA: TGTGCCAGCAGTTACGCACAGGGGAACTATGGCTACACCTTC

D: .
V: TRBV7-9
size: .
length: 16
J: TRBJ1-4
CDR3: CASSGLTGRTNEKLFF
DNA: TGTGCCAGCAGCGGATTAACAGGGAGAACTAATGAAAAACTGTTTTTT